A selection of T cell receptor beta chains follows, all from one sample in a study of CD8 T cell repertoires and HIV-1 epitope variants. The antigens for these receptors are not known. Clones were read by immunoSEQ multiplex PCR, and TCRdb kept only the in-frame ones, dropping some. The sample holds roughly 4,200 clones; approximately 71% are singletons and the top ten take roughly 44%. The material sequenced was cultured CD8+ T cells derived from PBMCs. These receptors all come from a male donor with HIV. Both conserved end residues are part of each CDR3.

TRBJ1-1 | TRBV7-3 | CASSLMDSPNTEAFF
TRBJ2-7 | TRBV7-7 | CASSALTGDEQYF
TRBJ2-1 | TRBV5-1 | CASRSGLAVEQFF
TRBJ2-2 | TRBV12-1 | CASSFERPTGELFF
TRBJ2-5 | TRBV5-6 | CASSLDRGIETQYF
TRBJ2-7 | TRBV28 | CASTLEESSYEQYF
TRBJ1-1 | TRBV27 | CASIRGGGTEAFF
TRBJ1-2 | TRBV7-8 | CASSPRGGEVGYGYTF
TRBJ2-3 | TRBV5-1 | CASSPGVAGASTDTQYF
TRBJ2-4 | TRBV6-5 | CASSSGRKNIQYF
TRBJ1-5 | TRBV5-5 | CASSLAWQTGQPQHF
TRBJ2-1 | TRBV11-1 | CASSLEDSLVSSYNEQFF
TRBJ2-1 | TRBV19 | CASSPSGNEQFF
TRBJ1-5 | TRBV18 | CASSPDRLLANQPQHF
TRBJ2-7 | TRBV14 | CASSQGGAYEQYF
TRBJ2-7 | TRBV7-9 | CASSPPTGYEQYF
TRBJ2-2 | TRBV18 | CASRSPTGTAFGELFF
TRBJ1-6 | TRBV6-5 | CASSTGTDNSPLHF
TRBJ2-7 | TRBV5-4 | CASSFSTESEQYF
TRBJ2-3 | TRBV5-1 | CASSARLAGGAPDTQYF
TRBJ2-7 | TRBV27 | CASSPPTGGVPYEQYF
TRBJ2-1 | TRBV27 | CASSPYSGGRDNEQFF
TRBJ2-7 | TRBV5-1 | CASSPGTGQKQYF
TRBJ1-4 | TRBV5-5 | CASSPDRVPNEKLFF
TRBJ1-1 | TRBV7-9 | CASSLEQGMDTEAFF
TRBJ2-7 | TRBV27 | CASRYRGQTYEQYF
TRBJ1-1 | TRBV6-1 | CASSDLRHPTAPGNTEAFF
TRBJ1-5 | TRBV7-6 | CTSSLSLYSNQPQHF
TRBJ2-1 | TRBV7-6 | CASSADIRAYNEQFF
TRBJ1-6 | TRBV5-1 | CASSLGQGASNSPLHF
TRBJ2-3 | TRBV25-1 | CATLSGITDTQYF
TRBJ2-7 | TRBV7-2 | CASSLHSGGLYEQYF
TRBJ1-6 | TRBV5-6 | CASRPLMTVGSPLHF
TRBJ1-6 | TRBV7-3 | CASSLTRQDLGSPLHF
TRBJ2-1 | TRBV5-4 | CASSLAAGGGDEQFF
TRBJ2-1 | TRBV7-9 | CASSLAGGPGNEQFF
TRBJ2-7 | TRBV6-5 | CASSPGAITYEQYF
TRBJ1-3 | TRBV4-3 | CASSQERRPSGNTIYF
TRBJ1-2 | TRBV7-3 | CAISGGYTF
TRBJ2-7 | TRBV27 | CASSWTGRYEQYF
TRBJ1-1 | TRBV7-9 | CASSFGGGQGGKTEAFF
TRBJ1-1 | TRBV21-1 | CASSQGTVEAFF
TRBJ1-1 | TRBV28 | CASRQPGQGAAEGKAFF
TRBJ1-4 | TRBV2 | CAWGGQTNEKLFF
TRBJ2-2 | TRBV5-1 | CASSLTGADGELFF
TRBJ2-5 | TRBV12-2 | CASRLMGLAVLDQETQYF
TRBJ2-2 | TRBV4-2 | CASSQESGDRANTGELFF
TRBJ2-4 | TRBV4-3 | CASSQGVSDIQYF
TRBJ1-2 | TRBV5-6 | CASSLEMTANYGYTF
TRBJ2-2 | TRBV5-6 | CASSSSKGNTGELFF
TRBJ1-1 | TRBV7-9 | CASSLPVGPYTEAFF
TRBJ2-3 | TRBV9 | CASSVAGLGTDTQYF
TRBJ1-1 | TRBV15 | CATSRDVQNTEAFF